This T cell receptor (beta chain) was obtained from a study of tissue T cells after allogeneic stem cell transplantation. Overall study results and limits: Alloreactivity or antigen specificity of tissue TCRs was not determined; some clones might be host cells. Anatomically similar tissues had similar TCR repertoires within each patient.

Some clones are missing from TCRdb's copy, which holds only in-frame ones; the method was immunoSEQ multiplex PCR. This table holds fewer than 5,500 clones, around 32% found once. Within the sample, this clone is medium-sized. Its cognate antigen is unknown. Genes and germline come from the mouse. With the read ending 1 residue before the CDR3 end, the germline J gene is used to fill in that end. J lost 4 bases, V lost 5 bases, and 4 bases had no gene match. The CDR3 spans 13 residues. Germline V gene lookup returns CDR1 SNHLY and CDR2 FYNGKV (reference sequence). The sample's time point: mouse harvest day 14 after allogeneic transplant. Tail vein injection delivered 10^7 T-cell-depleted bone marrow cells and 10^6 splenic CD5+ T cells. Mice had MHC-mismatched B6 into BALB/c GVHD, sampled day 7 or 14.

This receptor was taken from a female BALB/c mouse given C57BL/6 T cells with graft-versus-host disease after an allogeneic hematopoietic cell transplant. This chain links TRBV3 with TRBJ2-7; 8 nucleotides line up with TRBD2. The sequenced sample consisted of skin. CDR3 DNA (partial): TGTGCCAGCAGCGGACTGGGCCTTTATGAACAGTAC. Encoded protein: CASSGLGLYEQY. The complete CDR3 reads CASSGLGLYEQYF.